This entry is about one T cell receptor beta chain. The data were obtained in a study of shared clonotypes between healthy human individuals. Sequenced by immunoSEQ multiplex PCR; TCRdb stores in-frame clones only, minus some. This table holds around 2.5 million clones, approximately 93% found once. V lost 4 bases and J lost 10, with 20 bases in between. There are 15 residues in the CDR3. In germline, CDR1 is SEHNR, CDR2 FQNEAQ (reference sequence). The source of this sequence is a man aged 18 to 29 in good health. Some clones in this sample may be carry-over from other donors' samples. Source material: naive CD4+ T cells from PBMCs. The subset was: CD45RA+ positively selected. The chain combines TRBV7-9 with TRBJ2-1; D ambiguous. The CDR3 sequence: CASSYGFSLAQEQFF. In nucleotides, the CDR3 is TGTGCCAGCAGCTATGGATTTTCTCTGGCTCAGGAGCAGTTCTTC.